This T cell receptor (beta chain) was identified during a study of T-cell memory formation after mild COVID-19. Whole-study context: There were largely donor-specific TCR clusters.

The CDR3 loop spans 15 amino acids. The V end lost 4 bases, the J end lost 1 base, and 12 bases lay between the germline ends. Germline assignment: CDR1 KGHSH and CDR2 LQKENI. Study conclusions and caveats: CD4+ bias marked clones expanding day 15 to 37, unlike balanced contracting clones. CD4+ contracting clones were mainly CM and EM; CD8+ ones, EMRA.

The sample holds a few counts of this clonotype. Its antigen is currently unknown. TCRdb re-analysed the 5' RACE reads in MiXCR, keeping a single row per CDR3 protein. The sample lists a few hundred thousand distinct CDR3 sequences, less than 25% seen once, with around 8.7% in the top ten. The sequence was obtained from an adult woman who had mild COVID-19 (a few samples of this study predate the infection). Cell type and time point are not known. Sequenced input: PBMCs or a T cell subset sorted from them (not recorded which). The chain carries TRBV18 and TRBJ2-3; tentatively, D is TRBD2 (6 bases). For the CDR3, the DNA is TGTGCCAGCTCACGGGAGGTTAGCGGCACAGATACGCAGTATTTT. Protein: CASSREVSGTDTQYF.